This T cell receptor (beta chain) was captured in a study of T cells after yellow fever vaccination. Study-wide context: Preparing low-cell-number fractions relied on SMART-Seq v4 Ultra Low Input. Overall study findings and caveats: Though weaker, the secondary response peaked faster, on day 5 versus 15. In post-booster samples, most primary-vaccination clones reappeared (about 95% CD4, about 91% CD8). Shared CD4/CD8 clonotypes were a small share, likely from convergent recombination.

The CDR3 totals 19 residues. With V trimmed by 6 bases and J by 0 bases, 16 bases remained unmatched. In regard to this clonotype: The antigen is unknown.

TCRdb reprocessed the 5' RACE reads with MiXCR, giving one entry per CDR3 protein. This table holds hundreds of thousands of distinct CDR3 sequences, around a sixth found once. This receptor was taken from a man between 18 and 35 years old who received the YFV17D yellow fever vaccine. This sequence joins TRBV12-3 or TRBV12-4 and TRBJ2-1; 8 bases map to TRBD2. The sample here was PBMCs, taken about 5 days after the first yellow fever vaccination. This chain's CDR3 is CASSPWTARAGGSYNEQFF. The CDR3, as DNA: TGTGCCAGCAGCCCTTGGACCGCTAGGGCGGGGGGCTCCTACAATGAGCAGTTCTTC.